Below, 29 T cell receptor beta chains from the same sample are listed, as sequenced in a study of blood T cell repertoires in COVID-19 (dated by TCRdb to 2018 to 2020). Library preparation was by the immunoSEQ multiplex PCR assay. Not all clones reach the TCRdb copy of this immuneACCESS table, which keeps in-frame sequences only. Checked studies attribute under half of the gap to unresolved V genes and leave the rest unexplained. The sample table lists roughly 500,000 clones, 89% of them with a count of one. The ten biggest clones cover roughly 0.84% of the sample. Material for sequencing was peripheral blood. Receptors were obtained from a young man with COVID-19, enrolled during active disease.

The chain combines TRBV14 with TRBJ2-5; 7 nucleotides agree with TRBD1. CDR1 SGHDN and CDR2 FVKESK come from the germline V gene. The V segment lost 3 bases and the J segment 4 bases; nucleotides outside the gene matches: 8. The CDR3 is 15 amino acids. For the CDR3, the DNA is TGTGCCAGCAGCCAGAACAGGGGTGAAGGAGAGACCCAGTACTTC. It encodes CASSQNRGEGETQYF.

This chain links TRBV2 with TRBJ1-5, with D possibly TRBD1 on 5 matching bases. Germline V lookup: CDR1 SNHLY, CDR2 FYNNEI. V gave up 5 bases and J gave up 4 bases, with 6 bases separating them. The CDR3 covers 12 residues. The CDR3 bases are TGTGCCAGCAGTCCAGGGAATCAGCCCCAGCATTTT. It is translated as CASSPGNQPQHF.

The chain links TRBV10-2 to TRBJ2-4; tentatively, D is TRBD2 (5 bases). V lost 0 bases, J lost 7 bases, and 10 bases lay in between. CDR1 and CDR2 (germline): WSHSY, SAAADI. The CDR3 length is 14 residues. CDR3 loop: CASSESEVSNIQYF. For the CDR3, the DNA is TGCGCCAGCAGTGAGTCGGAGGTGTCGAACATTCAGTACTTC.

This chain connects TRBV19 to TRBJ2-3, with 9 bases lining up with TRBD2. The J segment lost 7 bases and the V segment lost 7 bases, leaving 15 bases of the junction unmatched. Germline loops: CDR1 LNHDA, CDR2 SQIVND (reference sequence). There are 16 residues in the CDR3. CDR3 loop: CASTPETAGGVNTQYF. CDR3 DNA: TGTGCCAGTACCCCGGAAACAGCGGGAGGAGTAAATACGCAGTATTTT. Drawing the rest from reference TRBV19 and TRBJ2-3, the complete variable domain is DGGITQSPKYLFRKEGQNVTLSCEQNLNHDAMYWYRQDPGQGLRLIYYSQIVNDFQKGDIAEGYSVSREKKESFPLTVTSAQKNPTAFYLCASTPETAGGVNTQYFGPGTRLTVL.

The V call is TRBV20-1, the J call TRBJ1-1; D remains ambiguous. CDR1 is DFQATT, CDR2 SNEGSKA, per germline (reference sequence). Trimming cost V 6 bases and J 10 bases, with 30 bases left between them. The CDR3 has 16 residues. This CDR3 is CSASKTGAWEVEGAFF. CDR3 sequence (DNA): TGCAGTGCAAGTAAAACCGGCGCTTGGGAAGTCGAGGGAGCTTTCTTT.

The sample holds one count of this clone. The chain joins TRBV7-6 to TRBJ1-2, with TRBD1 identical over 10 bases. CDR3 length: 17 residues. V lost 4 bases to trimming and J lost 1 base; unmatched junction nucleotides: 9. In germline, CDR1 is SGHVS, CDR2 FNYEAQ. DNA of the CDR3: TGTGCCAGCAGCTGGGACAGGGGACTTCGATATAACTATGGCTACACCTTC. It specifies CASSWDRGLRYNYGYTF.

The chain is built from TRBV11-1 and TRBJ2-5; 8 bases map to TRBD2. The CDR3 length is 14 residues. The V gene end was trimmed by 2 bases and the J gene end by 4 bases; junction bases not matched to a gene: 3. CDR1 SGHAT and CDR2 FQDESV come from the germline V gene (reference sequence). CDR3 region: CASSLLRGGETQYF. CDR3 nucleotide sequence: TGTGCCAGCAGCTTATTACGGGGGGGAGAGACCCAGTACTTC.

This clone was seen only a few times. V and J are TRBV12-5 and TRBJ1-6; tentative D call: TRBD1 (6 bases). This CDR3 contains 12 residues. V gave up 5 bases and J gave up 7 bases, with 6 bases separating them. CDR1 LGHNT and CDR2 FRNRAP come from the germline V gene. CDR3 loop: CASGDRNSPLHF. Here the CDR3 DNA reads TGTGCTAGTGGTGACAGGAATTCACCCCTCCACTTT. The full variable domain, its missing parts supplied by reference TRBV12-5 and TRBJ1-6, is DARVTQTPRHKVTEMGQEVTMRCQPILGHNTVFWYRQTMMQGLELLAYFRNRAPLDDSGMPKDRFSAEMPDATLATLKIQPSEPRDSAVYFCASGDRNSPLHFGNGTRLTVT.

The chain combines TRBV19 with TRBJ2-3, with D possibly matching TRBD2 (6 bases). The CDR3 is 17 residues long. Germline V gene sequence: CDR1 LNHDA, CDR2 SQIVND (reference sequence). Between the trimmed V and J ends, which lost 6 bases and 2 bases, there was a span of 21 bases. CDR3 in DNA: TGTGCCAGTAGGTTCAGGCGGGGTGGGCCTCCCACAGATACGCAGTATTTT. Translating gives CASRFRRGGPPTDTQYF.

The chain links TRBV5-1 to TRBJ2-7; 7 nucleotides match TRBD2. CDR1 SGHRS and CDR2 YFSETQ come from the germline V gene. This CDR3 is built from 12 residues. V lost 0 bases to trimming and J lost 6 bases; unmatched junction nucleotides: 0. CDR3 DNA: TGCGCCAGCAGCTTGGGGGGGGGCGAGCAGTACTTC. This gives the protein CASSLGGGEQYF.

The V and J genes are TRBV21-1 and TRBJ2-7; the table names TRBD2, a call not compared with the DNA. TRBV21-1 is a pseudogene. The CDR3 contains 16 residues. CDR3 residues: CASRKPPGGGPNEQYF. The CDR3 region has the DNA TGTGCCAGCAGGAAACCCCCGGGCGGGGGGCCAAACGAGCAGTACTTC.

This rearrangement joins TRBV7-2 to TRBJ2-3; 9 bases agree with TRBD1. Trimming took 5 bases from V and 9 from J; bases not matched to a gene: 3. The CDR3 extends over 12 amino acids. The germline gives CDR1 SGHTA, CDR2 FQGNSA. The CDR3 region is CASSPDRGTQYF. CDR3 bases: TGTGCCAGCAGCCCCGACAGGGGGACGCAGTATTTT.

The rearrangement uses TRBV13 and TRBJ2-1; weak D call: TRBD1 (6 bases). The CDR3 has 14 residues. CDR1 and CDR2 (germline): PRHDT, FYEKMQ (reference sequence). Trimming stripped 5 bases from V and 5 bases from J, with 13 bases between. DNA for the CDR3: TGTGCCAGCAGCCCGTCAGGGGTGCACAATGAGCAGTTCTTC. Amino acid sequence: CASSPSGVHNEQFF.

This clone turned up a few times. The chain recombines TRBV23-1 with TRBJ2-7; 7 bases match TRBD1. TRBV23-1 is an open reading frame, and its role is uncertain. This CDR3 contains 14 residues. V shed 3 bases and J 5 bases; nucleotides not matched to a gene: 7. The CDR3 loop reads CASSHVTGVHEQYF. The CDR3 DNA reads as TGCGCCAGCAGTCACGTCACAGGGGTCCACGAGCAGTACTTC.

As concerns this clone: In the same sample, other DNA sequences code for this CDR3. The rearrangement joins TRBV5-6 to TRBJ2-5, with D tentatively TRBD2 (7 bases). The germline V and J ends were trimmed by 0 bases and 5 bases, with 11 bases remaining between them. The CDR3 runs to 14 residues. Germline V gene sequence: CDR1 SGHDT, CDR2 YYEEEE. The CDR3 loop is CASSLGGGRETQYF. DNA for the CDR3: TGTGCCAGCAGCTTGGGGGGGGGCCGTGAGACCCAGTACTTC.

Points on this clone: A much larger clone differs from this one at a single base, so this may be a read error. This chain links TRBV7-8 with TRBJ2-7; D is ambiguous. Trimming shortened V by 0 bases and J by 5 bases, and 5 bases separated the two germline ends. This CDR3 contains 12 residues. Germline CDR1 is SGHVS and CDR2 is FQNEAQ. This CDR3 reads CASSLAFNEQYF. The CDR3, as DNA: TGTGCCAGCAGCTTAGCTTTCAACGAGCAGTACTTC.

The rearrangement joins TRBV9 to TRBJ2-3; TRBD2 aligns across 8 bases. The V gene end was trimmed by 3 bases and the J gene end by 2 bases; junction bases not matched to a gene: 2. This CDR3 is 14 amino acids long. CDR1 and CDR2 from the germline V gene are SGDLS and YYNGEE. CDR3 region: CASSAREATDTQYF. As DNA, the CDR3 is TGTGCCAGCAGCGCGCGGGAGGCCACAGATACGCAGTATTTT.

This sequence joins TRBV5-1 and TRBJ2-3; unclear D gene. This CDR3 comprises 14 residues. CDR1 SGHRS and CDR2 YFSETQ come from the germline V gene. V was cut by 4 bases and J by 2 bases, with 11 bases left in between. The chain's CDR3 is CASSGSRVTDTQYF. The CDR3 DNA reads TGCGCCAGCAGCGGCTCCCGGGTCACAGATACGCAGTATTTT. Drawing the rest from reference TRBV5-1 and TRBJ2-3, the complete variable domain is KAGVTQTPRYLIKTRGQQVTLSCSPISGHRSVSWYQQTPGQGLQFLFEYFSETQRNKGNFPGRFSGRQFSNSRSEMNVSTLELGDSALYLCASSGSRVTDTQYFGPGTRLTVL.

This chain uses TRBV11-2 with TRBJ1-6, with 7 positions matching TRBD1. Germline CDR1 is SGHAT and CDR2 is FQNNGV. The CDR3 runs to 16 residues. The trim removed 1 base at V and 2 bases at J, leaving 2 bases unmatched. Here the CDR3 DNA reads TGTGCCAGCAGCTTAGCTGGACAGGCCTATAATTCACCCCTCCACTTT. Amino acids: CASSLAGQAYNSPLHF.

The chain recombines TRBV6-5 with TRBJ1-2; 8 positions agree with TRBD1. The CDR3 is 14 residues long. J gave up 2 bases and V 7 bases, and 6 bases lay outside the gene matches. CDR1 MNHEY and CDR2 SVGAGI come from the germline V gene. CDR3 residues: CASTNTGGNYGYTF. The CDR3 nucleotides are TGTGCCAGCACCAATACAGGGGGAAACTATGGCTACACCTTC.

V usage is TRBV5-1 and J usage is TRBJ2-7; 11 bases fit TRBD2. The V and J ends lost 4 bases and 3 bases, in that order; junction bases with no gene match: 9. This CDR3 is 16 amino acids long. CDR1 and CDR2 from the germline V gene are SGHRS and YFSETQ. This CDR3 reads CASSRKPTSGNYEQYF. As DNA, the CDR3 is TGCGCCAGCAGCCGAAAACCGACTAGCGGGAACTACGAGCAGTACTTC.

V gene TRBV7-9 combines with J gene TRBJ1-2; weak D call: TRBD1 (6 bases). The germline V gene encodes CDR1 SEHNR and CDR2 FQNEAQ (reference sequence). The CDR3 is 11 amino acids. V gave up 8 bases and J gave up 5 bases, with 9 bases separating them. Here the CDR3 reads CASRQGYGYTF. The CDR3 nucleotides read TGTGCCAGCCGGCAGGGGTATGGCTACACCTTC.

The V gene is TRBV7-9, the J gene TRBJ2-7, with TRBD2 as a possible D gene (5 bases). The germline V gene has CDR1 SEHNR and CDR2 FQNEAQ (reference sequence). The CDR3 runs 12 residues. V lost 5 bases, J lost 4 bases, and 9 bases lay in between. The CDR3 region is CASSASGYEQYF. The CDR3 nucleotides read TGTGCCAGCAGCGCCAGCGGATACGAGCAGTACTTC.

As to this clone: The same CDR3 is also encoded by other DNA sequences in this sample. The chain has TRBV5-6 and TRBJ1-2; D is uncertain. This CDR3 has 15 residues. The germline V gene has CDR1 SGHDT and CDR2 YYEEEE. V was trimmed by 2 bases and J by 3 bases, leaving 14 bases between them. CDR3 DNA: TGTGCCAGCAGCTTAGTTCGGGCGGACTACTATGGCTACACCTTC. Its translation is CASSLVRADYYGYTF.

V usage is TRBV7-9 and J usage is TRBJ2-3; no reliable D call. V gave up 3 bases and J gave up 5 bases, with 12 bases separating them. Germline-derived CDR1 and CDR2 are SEHNR and FQNEAQ (reference sequence). The CDR3 has 14 amino acids. The CDR3 region has the DNA TGTGCCAGCAGCTTGAGCTGGGCTGGAGATACGCAGTATTTT. Translating it yields CASSLSWAGDTQYF.

The chain uses TRBV27 and TRBJ1-1, with 9 bases fitting TRBD1. The CDR3 totals 14 residues. Germline CDR1 is MNHEY and CDR2 is SMNVEV (reference sequence). The V segment lost 3 bases and the J segment 3 bases; nucleotides outside the gene matches: 2. CDR3 loop: CASSFRDRDTEAFF. CDR3 coding DNA: TGTGCCAGCAGTTTCAGGGACAGGGACACTGAAGCTTTCTTT.

The chain recombines TRBV3-1 (or the pseudogene TRBV3-2) with TRBJ2-7, with D unclear. Germline V CDR1 and CDR2: LGHDT, YNNKEL (reference sequence). The CDR3 runs to 12 residues. Trimming left V 5 bases short and J 3 bases short, with 8 bases between. The DNA for the CDR3 is TGTGCCAGCAGCGAACGACTCTACGAGCAGTACTTC. This encodes CASSERLYEQYF.

V usage is TRBV27 and J usage is TRBJ1-1; a possible D gene is TRBD1 (6 bases). Germline CDR1 reads MNHEY; CDR2 reads SMNVEV (reference sequence). The CDR3 length is 17 residues. Trimming left V 1 base short and J 3 bases short, with 18 bases between. CDR3 region: CASSLFPGGAPDTEAFF. Here the CDR3 DNA reads TGTGCCAGCAGTTTATTTCCGGGGGGCGCCCCGGACACTGAAGCTTTCTTT.

The CDR3: CASDTGTQNTEAFF. The CDR3, as DNA: TGTGCCAGCGATACCGGGACACAAAACACTGAAGCTTTCTTT. This chain uses TRBV2 with TRBJ1-1, with a tentative D call TRBD1 (6 bases). V gave up 8 bases and J gave up 2 bases, with 15 bases separating them. Germline CDR1 and CDR2: SNHLY and FYNNEI. This CDR3 region has 14 residues.